This TCR beta chain was captured by sequencing in a study of T cells after yellow fever vaccination. Overall study findings and caveats: Weaker in magnitude, the secondary response showed a faster peak on day 5 versus 15.

MiXCR, applied by TCRdb to the 5' RACE reads, yields one record per CDR3 protein. This table has over 300,000 distinct CDR3 sequences, about 6.6% appearing once. Concerning this clonotype itself: The antigen is not known.

Germline V gene data show CDR1 as DFQATT and CDR2 as SNEGSKA (reference sequence). Trimming removed 5 bases from V and 3 bases from J, with 17 bases in between. The CDR3 sequence is 14 residues long. This sequence originates from a man aged 18 to 35 who received the YFV17D yellow fever vaccine. The genes are TRBV20-1 and TRBJ2-7; D may correspond to TRBD1 or TRBD2 (5 bases each). The sequencing used PBMCs, collected roughly seven weeks after the first yellow fever vaccination. Here the CDR3 DNA reads TGCAGTGCTTCCCGGGACCTTCGAATCTACGAGCAGTACTTC. Amino acids: CSASRDLRIYEQYF.